This TCR beta chain was identified in a study of blood T cell repertoires in COVID-19. Across the whole study: Samples came from the United States, Italy and Spain, spanning acute and convalescent COVID-19. Nucleic acid was either cDNA or gDNA, and it came from T cells, B-cell-depleted T cells, or PBMCs.

Per the authors' pipeline: Reference gene primer amplification yielded estimated nucleated cell counts. Sequencing was performed with immunoSEQ multiplex PCR; in TCRdb, only in-frame clones are kept and a portion is missing. For V, J and clone size, that table is used; D and trimming come from the DNA. The data hold roughly 410,000 clones, with roughly nine tenths observed a single time. CDR3 length equals 13 residues. The V end was cut by 6 bases, the J end by 1 base, with 8 bases between. Germline V gene sequence: CDR1 MNHEY, CDR2 SVGAGI. The chain couples TRBV6-5 to TRBJ2-3; no reliable D call. This receptor was identified in a middle-aged man with acute or convalescent COVID-19. The sequenced sample consisted of peripheral blood. This CDR3 is CASRESGTDTQYF. CDR3 in DNA: TGTGCCAGCAGGGAGAGCGGCACAGATACGCAGTATTTT.